The 11 T cell receptor beta chains below were found in one sample sequenced in a study of T-cell reconstitution after alpha-beta-depleted transplantation in children. The TCRbeta library incorporated unique molecular identifiers. Each CDR3 protein is one row after TCRdb ran MiXCR on the PCR reads. The sample lists about 280,000 distinct CDR3 sequences, roughly 12% occurring once. The starting material was peripheral blood, obtained 180 days after TCRalphabeta/CD19-depleted stem cell transplant. The receptors here all came from a male patient aged 2-15 years who had a stem cell transplant for chronic granulomatous disease, so the T cells may come from the graft donor.

This clonotype was detected many times. This chain connects TRBV5-1 to TRBJ2-1; 11 nucleotides align to TRBD2. The CDR3 contains 21 residues. CDR1 SGHRS and CDR2 YFSETQ come from the germline V gene. J gave up 2 bases and V 1 base, and 17 bases lay outside the gene matches. CDR3 DNA: TGCGCCAGCAGCTTGAGCCGTGGGCTAGCGGGAGGTTCTATCCCCTACAATGAGCAGTTCTTC. Its translation: CASSLSRGLAGGSIPYNEQFF.

In this sample, this clonotype turned up many times. The chain couples TRBV10-3 to TRBJ1-1; TRBD1 is a possible D gene (5 bases). Germline CDR1 is ENHRY and CDR2 is SYGVKD. V was shortened by 11 bases and J by 0 bases, with 16 bases between the two germline ends. CDR3 size: 14 residues. CDR3 sequence reads: CAVLAGGLNTEAFF. For the CDR3, the DNA is TGTGCCGTCTTAGCGGGGGGTTTGAACACTGAAGCTTTCTTT.

This clonotype is a singleton in its sample. The rearrangement uses TRBV5-4 and TRBJ2-2, with D possibly matching TRBD2 (5 bases). From germline, CDR1 is SGHNT and CDR2 YYREEE (reference sequence). This CDR3 has 17 residues. V lost 7 bases, J lost 5 bases, and 24 bases lay in between. The CDR3 sequence is CASSNKSQASGTGELFF. CDR3 nucleotide sequence: TGTGCCAGCTCAAACAAATCCCAAGCGTCGGGGACCGGGGAGCTGTTTTTT. Supplemented by reference TRBV5-4 and TRBJ2-2, the full variable domain reads ETGVTQSPTHLIKTRGQQVTLRCSSQSGHNTVSWYQQALGQGPQFIFQYYREEENGRGNFPPRFSGLQFPNYSSELNVNALELDDSALYLCASSNKSQASGTGELFFGEGSRLTVL.

The table lists this clonotype with many counts. V and J are TRBV7-2 and TRBJ2-3; the D is unclear. Trimming shortened V by 1 base and J by 0 bases, and 11 bases separated the two germline ends. Germline V gene lookup returns CDR1 SGHTA and CDR2 FQGNSA. CDR3 length: 16 amino acids. The CDR3 sequence: CASSLVGRVSTDTQYF. CDR3 DNA sequence: TGTGCCAGCAGCTTAGTGGGTCGGGTTAGCACAGATACGCAGTATTTT.

Of note for this clonotype: A much larger clone is a single base away; this may be a read error. The conserved phenylalanine or tryptophan normally closing the CDR3 is absent here, so this likely arose from a read error. The V call is TRBV4-2, the J call TRBJ1-1; D not certain. V lost 1 base and J 0 bases, leaving 6 bases between the germline ends. Germline V CDR1 and CDR2: LGHNA, YNFKEQ. The CDR3 totals 14 residues. CDR3 protein: CASSQGLVNTEAFS. DNA for the CDR3: TGTGCCAGCAGCCAAGGATTAGTGAACACTGAAGCTTTCTCT.

This clonotype was observed a handful of times. V gene TRBV6-2 or TRBV6-3 combines with J gene TRBJ2-1, with a tentative D call TRBD2 (6 bases). This CDR3 has 16 amino acids. Germline V gene lookup returns CDR1 MNHEY and CDR2 SVGEGT. V dropped 5 bases and J dropped 0 bases, with 14 bases sitting between them. The CDR3 region is CASSMLAVSSYNEQFF. The CDR3 DNA sequence: TGTGCCAGCAGTATGTTAGCGGTTAGCTCCTACAATGAGCAGTTCTTC.

Ten or more counts support this clonotype. The chain couples TRBV7-2 to TRBJ2-7; 8 nucleotides match TRBD2. Per the germline V gene, CDR1 is SGHTA and CDR2 is FQGNSA. The CDR3 has 11 amino acids. V lost 5 bases to trimming and J lost 11 bases; unmatched junction nucleotides: 5. The CDR3 here is CASSVGTSKYF. The CDR3 coding sequence is TGTGCCAGCAGCGTAGGGACTAGTAAGTACTTC.

The table lists this clonotype with many counts. The V call is TRBV7-9, the J call TRBJ2-7; 8 nucleotides align to TRBD1. The ends lost 6 bases at V and 6 bases at J; junction bases unmatched: 7. The CDR3 sequence is 13 residues long. Germline V CDR1 and CDR2: SEHNR, FQNEAQ (reference sequence). Written as DNA, the CDR3 is TGTGCCAGCAGTTTTGGACAGGGAAGCGAGCAGTACTTC. Encoded protein: CASSFGQGSEQYF.

A few counts support this clonotype. This chain links TRBV3-1 with TRBJ2-1; either TRBD1 or TRBD2 may fit D (5 bases each). This CDR3 region has 15 residues. Germline V gene sequence: CDR1 LGHDT, CDR2 YNNKEL (reference sequence). With 4 bases removed from V and 2 bases from J, the gap between germline ends came to 12 bases. The CDR3 loop reads CASSPVTGPYNEQFF. The CDR3 bases are TGTGCCAGCAGCCCGGTAACGGGACCCTACAATGAGCAGTTCTTC.

This clonotype was found many times. The rearrangement joins TRBV28 to TRBJ1-5, with D maybe TRBD1 (5 bases). Germline V CDR1 and CDR2: MDHEN, SYDVKM. The germline V and J ends were trimmed by 3 bases and 7 bases, with 13 bases remaining between them. The length of the CDR3 is 14 residues. CDR3 sequence reads: CASSFRGFGQPQHF. For the CDR3, the DNA is TGTGCCAGCAGTTTTCGGGGGTTCGGGCAGCCCCAGCATTTT.

There are many counts of this clonotype. The V call is TRBV6-1, the J call TRBJ2-2; 8 bases are shared with TRBD1. From germline, CDR1 is MNHNS and CDR2 SASEGT. V gave up 6 bases and J gave up 6 bases; unmatched junction bases: 9. The CDR3 is made up of 15 amino acids. CDR3 sequence reads: CASSVDSTGAGELFF. The CDR3 DNA reads as TGTGCCAGCAGCGTAGATTCGACAGGGGCCGGGGAGCTGTTTTTT.